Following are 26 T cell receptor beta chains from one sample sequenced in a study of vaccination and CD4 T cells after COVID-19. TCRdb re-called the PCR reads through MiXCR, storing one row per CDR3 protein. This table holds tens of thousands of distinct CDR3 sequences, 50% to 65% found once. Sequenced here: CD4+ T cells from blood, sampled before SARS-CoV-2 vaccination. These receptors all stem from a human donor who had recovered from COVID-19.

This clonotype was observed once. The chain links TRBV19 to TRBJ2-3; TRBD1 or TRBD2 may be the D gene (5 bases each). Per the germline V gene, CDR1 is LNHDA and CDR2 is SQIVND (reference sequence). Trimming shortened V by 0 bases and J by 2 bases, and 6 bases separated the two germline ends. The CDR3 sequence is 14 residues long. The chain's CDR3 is CASSIDGTTDTQYF. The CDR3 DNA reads TGTGCCAGTAGTATAGACGGGACCACAGATACGCAGTATTTT.

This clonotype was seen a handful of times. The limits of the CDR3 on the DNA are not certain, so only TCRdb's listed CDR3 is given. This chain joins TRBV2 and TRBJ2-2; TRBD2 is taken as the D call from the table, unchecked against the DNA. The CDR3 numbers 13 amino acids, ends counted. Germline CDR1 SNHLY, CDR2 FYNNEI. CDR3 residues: CASRALRAGELFF.

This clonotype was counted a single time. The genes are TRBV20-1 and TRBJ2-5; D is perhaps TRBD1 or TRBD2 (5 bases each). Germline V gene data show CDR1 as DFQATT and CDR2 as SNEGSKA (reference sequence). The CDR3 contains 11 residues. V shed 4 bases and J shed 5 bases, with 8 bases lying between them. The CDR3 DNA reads TGCAGTGCTATCGGGACGGAGACCCAGTACTTC. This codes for CSAIGTETQYF.

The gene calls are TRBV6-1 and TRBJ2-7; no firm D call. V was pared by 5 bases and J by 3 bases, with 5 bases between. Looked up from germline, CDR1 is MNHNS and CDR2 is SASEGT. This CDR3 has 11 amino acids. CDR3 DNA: TGTGCCAGCAGTCTCAACTACGAGCAGTACTTC. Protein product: CASSLNYEQYF.

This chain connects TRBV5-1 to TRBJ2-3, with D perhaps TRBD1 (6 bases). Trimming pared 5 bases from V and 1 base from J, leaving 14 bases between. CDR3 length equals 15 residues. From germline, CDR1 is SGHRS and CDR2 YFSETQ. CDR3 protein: CASSYDPGGTDTQYF. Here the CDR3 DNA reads TGCGCCAGCAGTTACGACCCAGGGGGCACAGATACGCAGTATTTT.

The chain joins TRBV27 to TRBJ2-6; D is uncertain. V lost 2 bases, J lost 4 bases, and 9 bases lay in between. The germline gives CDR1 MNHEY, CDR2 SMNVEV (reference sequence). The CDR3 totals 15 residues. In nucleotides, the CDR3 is TGTGCCAGCAGTTTAAGAAGTTCCGGGGCCAACGTCCTGACTTTC. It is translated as CASSLRSSGANVLTF.

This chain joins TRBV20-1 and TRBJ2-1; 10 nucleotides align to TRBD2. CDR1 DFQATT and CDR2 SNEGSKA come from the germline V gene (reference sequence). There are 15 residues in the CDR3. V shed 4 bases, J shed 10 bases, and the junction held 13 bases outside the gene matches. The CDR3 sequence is CSATGSLAGAPEQFF. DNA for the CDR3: TGCAGTGCTACGGGTTCCCTAGCGGGAGCCCCGGAGCAGTTCTTC.

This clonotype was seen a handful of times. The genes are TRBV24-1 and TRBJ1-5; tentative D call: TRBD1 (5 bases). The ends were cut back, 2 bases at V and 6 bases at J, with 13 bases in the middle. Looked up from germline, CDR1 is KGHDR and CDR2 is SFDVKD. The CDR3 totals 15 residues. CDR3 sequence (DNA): TGTGCCACCAGTGATTCCGGGACCTCAGGTCAGCCCCAGCATTTT. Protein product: CATSDSGTSGQPQHF.

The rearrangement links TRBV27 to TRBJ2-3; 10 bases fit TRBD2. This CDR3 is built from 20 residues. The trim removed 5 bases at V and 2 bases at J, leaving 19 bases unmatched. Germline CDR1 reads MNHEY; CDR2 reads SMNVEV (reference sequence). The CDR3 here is CASSANLAGVGRVFTDTQYF. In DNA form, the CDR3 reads TGTGCCAGCAGTGCCAATCTAGCGGGAGTCGGCCGAGTCTTCACAGATACGCAGTATTTT.

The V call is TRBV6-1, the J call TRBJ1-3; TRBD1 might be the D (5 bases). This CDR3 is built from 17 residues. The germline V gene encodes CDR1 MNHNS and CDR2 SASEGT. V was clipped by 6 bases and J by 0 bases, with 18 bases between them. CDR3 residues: CASRHYLGHVSGNTIYF. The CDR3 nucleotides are TGTGCCAGCAGACACTACCTCGGACACGTCTCTGGAAACACCATATATTTT.

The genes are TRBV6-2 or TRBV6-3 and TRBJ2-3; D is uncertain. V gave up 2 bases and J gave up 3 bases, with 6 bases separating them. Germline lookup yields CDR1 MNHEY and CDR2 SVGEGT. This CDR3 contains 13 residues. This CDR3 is CASSYLVTDTQYF. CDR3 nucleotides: TGTGCCAGCAGTTACCTCGTGACAGATACGCAGTATTTT.

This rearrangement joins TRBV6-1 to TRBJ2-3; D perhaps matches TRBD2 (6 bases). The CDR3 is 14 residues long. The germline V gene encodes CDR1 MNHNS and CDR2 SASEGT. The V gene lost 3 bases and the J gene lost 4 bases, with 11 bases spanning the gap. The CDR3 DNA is TGTGCCAGCAGTGACGGGGACTGGTCAGATACGCAGTATTTT. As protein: CASSDGDWSDTQYF.

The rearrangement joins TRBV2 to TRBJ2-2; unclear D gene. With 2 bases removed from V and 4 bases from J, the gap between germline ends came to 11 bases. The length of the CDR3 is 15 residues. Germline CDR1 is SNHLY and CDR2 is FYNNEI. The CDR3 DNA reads TGTGCCAGCAGTGAACGAACCCAGCTCACCGGGGAGCTGTTTTTT. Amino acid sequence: CASSERTQLTGELFF.

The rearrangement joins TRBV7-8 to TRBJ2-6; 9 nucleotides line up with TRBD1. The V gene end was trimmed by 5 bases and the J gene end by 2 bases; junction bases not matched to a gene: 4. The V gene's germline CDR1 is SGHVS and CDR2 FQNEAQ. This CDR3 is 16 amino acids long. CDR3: CASSRTGVAGANVLTF. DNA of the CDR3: TGTGCCAGCAGCAGGACAGGGGTTGCTGGGGCCAACGTCCTGACTTTC.

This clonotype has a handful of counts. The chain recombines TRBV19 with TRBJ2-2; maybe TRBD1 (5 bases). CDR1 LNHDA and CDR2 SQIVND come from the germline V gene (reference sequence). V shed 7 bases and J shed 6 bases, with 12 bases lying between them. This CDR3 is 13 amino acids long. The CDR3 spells CASTASRAGELFF. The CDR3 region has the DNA TGTGCCAGTACCGCAAGCAGGGCCGGGGAGCTGTTTTTT.

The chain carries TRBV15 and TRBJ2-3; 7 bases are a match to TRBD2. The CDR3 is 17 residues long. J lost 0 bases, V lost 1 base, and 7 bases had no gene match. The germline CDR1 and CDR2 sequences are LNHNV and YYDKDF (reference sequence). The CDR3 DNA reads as TGTGCCACCAGCAGAGGCCAGACTAGCACTAGCACAGATACGCAGTATTTT. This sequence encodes CATSRGQTSTSTDTQYF.

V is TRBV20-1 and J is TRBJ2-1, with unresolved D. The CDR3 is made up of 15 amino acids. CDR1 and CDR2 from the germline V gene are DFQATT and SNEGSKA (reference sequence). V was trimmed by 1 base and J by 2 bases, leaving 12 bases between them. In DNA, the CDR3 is TGCAGTGCTAGAGGGCCCTCGAGGACCTACAATGAGCAGTTCTTC. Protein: CSARGPSRTYNEQFF.

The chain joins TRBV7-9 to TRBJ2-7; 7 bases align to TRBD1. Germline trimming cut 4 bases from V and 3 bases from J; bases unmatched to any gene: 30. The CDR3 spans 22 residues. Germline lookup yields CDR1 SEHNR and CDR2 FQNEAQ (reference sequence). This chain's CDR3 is CASSSSRGGLPRRTGIFYEQYF. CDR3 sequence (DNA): TGTGCCAGCAGCTCTTCGAGAGGGGGCTTACCCAGGAGGACGGGAATTTTCTACGAGCAGTACTTC.

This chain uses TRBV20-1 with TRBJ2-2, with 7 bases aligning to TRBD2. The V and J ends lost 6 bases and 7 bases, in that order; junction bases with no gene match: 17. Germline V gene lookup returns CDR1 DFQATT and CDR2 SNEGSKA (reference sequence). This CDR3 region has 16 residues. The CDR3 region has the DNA TGCAGTGCAGCAGATCCGGGAGGCGGGAAGGACGGGGAGCTGTTTTTT. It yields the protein CSAADPGGGKDGELFF.

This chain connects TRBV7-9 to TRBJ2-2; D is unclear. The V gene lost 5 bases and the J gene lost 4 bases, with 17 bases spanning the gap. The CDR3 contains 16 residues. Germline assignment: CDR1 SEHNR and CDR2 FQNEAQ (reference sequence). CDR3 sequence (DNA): TGTGCCAGCAGCCCCTCGCTAGGGTCGGTCACCGGGGAGCTGTTTTTT. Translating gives CASSPSLGSVTGELFF.

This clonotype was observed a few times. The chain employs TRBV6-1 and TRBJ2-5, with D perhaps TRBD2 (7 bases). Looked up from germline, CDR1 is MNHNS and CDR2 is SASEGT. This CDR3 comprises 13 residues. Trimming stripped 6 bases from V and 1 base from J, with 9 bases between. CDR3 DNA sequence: TGTGCCAGCAGGGGGGGGGCCCAAGAGACCCAGTACTTC. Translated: CASRGGAQETQYF.

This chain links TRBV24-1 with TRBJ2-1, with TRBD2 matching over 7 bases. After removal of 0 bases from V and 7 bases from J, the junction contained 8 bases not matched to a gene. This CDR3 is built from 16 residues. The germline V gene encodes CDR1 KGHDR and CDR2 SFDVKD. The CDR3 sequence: CATSDLAGAVGNEQFF. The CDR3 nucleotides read TGTGCCACCAGTGATTTGGCGGGAGCTGTAGGAAATGAGCAGTTCTTC.

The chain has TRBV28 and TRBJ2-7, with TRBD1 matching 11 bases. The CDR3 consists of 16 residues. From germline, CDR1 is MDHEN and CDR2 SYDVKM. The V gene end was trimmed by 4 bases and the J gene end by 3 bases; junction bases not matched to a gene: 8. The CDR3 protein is CASSWPAGTGGYEQYF. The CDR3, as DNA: TGTGCCAGCAGTTGGCCAGCCGGGACAGGGGGCTACGAGCAGTACTTC.

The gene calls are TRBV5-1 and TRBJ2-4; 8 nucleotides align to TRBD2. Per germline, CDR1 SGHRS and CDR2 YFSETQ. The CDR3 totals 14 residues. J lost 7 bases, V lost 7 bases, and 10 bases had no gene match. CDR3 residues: CASRDGRAGNIQYF. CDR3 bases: TGCGCCAGCCGTGACGGGAGGGCCGGGAACATTCAGTACTTC. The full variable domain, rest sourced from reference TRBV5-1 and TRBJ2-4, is KAGVTQTPRYLIKTRGQQVTLSCSPISGHRSVSWYQQTPGQGLQFLFEYFSETQRNKGNFPGRFSGRQFSNSRSEMNVSTLELGDSALYLCASRDGRAGNIQYFGAGTRLSVL.

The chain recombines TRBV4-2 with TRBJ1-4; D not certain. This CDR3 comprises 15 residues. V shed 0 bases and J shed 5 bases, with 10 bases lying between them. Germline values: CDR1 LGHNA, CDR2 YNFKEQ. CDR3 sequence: CASSQERANNEKLFF. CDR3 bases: TGTGCCAGCAGCCAAGAAAGAGCGAACAATGAAAAACTGTTTTTT.

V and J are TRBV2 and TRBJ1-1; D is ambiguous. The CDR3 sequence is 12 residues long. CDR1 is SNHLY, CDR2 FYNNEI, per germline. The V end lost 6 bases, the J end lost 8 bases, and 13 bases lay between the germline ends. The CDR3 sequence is CASSARAPEAFF. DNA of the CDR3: TGTGCCAGCAGCGCAAGGGCCCCCGAAGCTTTCTTT.